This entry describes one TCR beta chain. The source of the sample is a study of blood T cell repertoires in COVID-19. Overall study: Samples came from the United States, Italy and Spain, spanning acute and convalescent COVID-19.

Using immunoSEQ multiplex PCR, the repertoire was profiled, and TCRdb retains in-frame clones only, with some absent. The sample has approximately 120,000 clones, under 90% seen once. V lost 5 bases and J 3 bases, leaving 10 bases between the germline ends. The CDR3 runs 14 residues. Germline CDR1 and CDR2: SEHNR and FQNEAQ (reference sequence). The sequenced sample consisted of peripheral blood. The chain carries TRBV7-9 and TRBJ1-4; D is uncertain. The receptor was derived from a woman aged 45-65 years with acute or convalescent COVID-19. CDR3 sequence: CASSAREPNEKLFF. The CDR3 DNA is TGTGCCAGCAGCGCGAGAGAGCCTAATGAAAAACTGTTTTTT.